One sample yielded the 12 T cell receptor beta chains listed below, sequenced in a study of cytomegalovirus exposure and HLA in healthy donors. The study ran its PCR with 60 Vbeta and 13 Jbeta primers. Produced via immunoSEQ multiplex PCR; TCRdb's table is partial and in-frame only. This sample carries under 200,000 clones, roughly 80% of them seen once, and the ten largest clones take approximately 2.1%. The sample consisted of PBMCs. The source is a male donor in good health and CMV-seronegative.

This rearrangement joins TRBV6-5 to TRBJ2-3, with TRBD2 matching 9 bases. The junction had 8 bases not matched to a gene; V was cut back by 10 bases and J by 0 bases. The germline gives CDR1 MNHEY, CDR2 SVGAGI. The length of the CDR3 is 15 residues. As DNA, the CDR3 is TGTGCCACCTGTGGGCTAGCGGGGAGCACAGATACGCAGTATTTT. Protein: CATCGLAGSTDTQYF.

The V gene is TRBV15, the J gene TRBJ1-6; 7 bases are shared with TRBD1. The length of the CDR3 is 16 residues. Germline V lookup: CDR1 LNHNV, CDR2 YYDKDF (reference sequence). V shed 1 base and J 7 bases; nucleotides not matched to a gene: 7. The CDR3 is CATSRAPTGRNSPLHF. The CDR3 DNA is TGTGCCACCAGCAGAGCTCCGACAGGGAGGAATTCACCCCTCCACTTT. Drawing the rest from reference TRBV15 and TRBJ1-6, the complete variable domain is DAMVIQNPRYQVTQFGKPVTLSCSQTLNHNVMYWYQQKSSQAPKLLFHYYDKDFNNEADTPDNFQSRRPNTSFCFLDIRSPGLGDTAMYLCATSRAPTGRNSPLHFGNGTRLTVT.

Here the CDR3 reads CASSLGAGGDGYTF. CDR3 nucleotides: TGTGCCAGCAGCTTAGGGGCAGGGGGCGATGGCTACACCTTC. The chain couples TRBV7-9 to TRBJ1-2; TRBD1 matches at 8 bases. With 1 base clipped from V and 6 bases from J, the junction kept 4 bases outside the gene matches. The CDR3 runs 14 residues. CDR1 is SEHNR, CDR2 FQNEAQ, per germline (reference sequence).

J is TRBJ2-1 and V is TRBV5-1, with D perhaps TRBD2 (6 bases). CDR1 and CDR2 from the germline V gene are SGHRS and YFSETQ. CDR3 size: 14 residues. The V gene lost 4 bases and the J gene lost 7 bases, with 15 bases spanning the gap. This chain's CDR3 is CASSTRTIENEQFF. The CDR3 DNA reads TGCGCCAGCAGCACAAGGACTATCGAGAATGAGCAGTTCTTC.

This chain connects TRBV5-1 to TRBJ1-4; TRBD1 aligns across 8 bases. Germline trimming cut 4 bases from V and 0 bases from J; bases unmatched to any gene: 5. The CDR3 contains 16 residues. Germline V CDR1 and CDR2: SGHRS, YFSETQ. CDR3 residues: CASSADRVATNEKLFF. DNA for the CDR3: TGCGCCAGCAGCGCGGACAGGGTGGCAACTAATGAAAAACTGTTTTTT.

This clone was seen a few times. The chain combines TRBV29-1 with TRBJ1-2, with D perhaps matching TRBD1 (6 bases). This CDR3 comprises 13 residues. The V end lost 7 bases, the J end lost 2 bases, and 14 bases lay between the germline ends. CDR1 SQVTM and CDR2 ANQGSEA come from the germline V gene. The CDR3 region has the DNA TGCAGCGCCCAAGGACAGAGAAACTATGGCTACACCTTC. This gives the protein CSAQGQRNYGYTF.

Details on this clone: Without the conserved terminal phenylalanine or tryptophan, this CDR3 likely stems from a read error. The chain is built from TRBV9 and TRBJ1-4; tentatively, D is TRBD1 (5 bases). This CDR3 has 14 amino acids. Germline CDR1 reads SGDLS; CDR2 reads YYNGEE. The V and J ends lost 1 base and 4 bases respectively, with 8 bases between them. DNA of the CDR3: TGTGCCAGCAGCGTACAGGGAGGTAATGAAAAACTGTTTCTT. Translated, it gives CASSVQGGNEKLFL.

This rearrangement joins TRBV30 to TRBJ1-2; 8 bases line up with TRBD1. Germline CDR1 reads GTSNPN; CDR2 reads SVGIG (reference sequence). The CDR3 has 13 residues. V was pared by 2 bases and J by 8 bases, with 7 bases of the junction left unmatched. The CDR3 DNA is TGTGCCTGGAGTCATTCACAGGGGGGCGGCTACACCTTC. This sequence encodes CAWSHSQGGGYTF. Using reference TRBV30 and TRBJ1-2 for the parts outside the CDR3, the full variable domain is SQTIHQWPATLVQPVGSPLSLECTVEGTSNPNLYWYRQAAGRGLQLLFYSVGIGQISSEVPQNLSASRPQDRQFILSSKKLLLSDSGFYLCAWSHSQGGGYTFGSGTRLTVV.

The chain employs TRBV5-1 and TRBJ1-4; 9 nucleotides align to TRBD1. V was clipped by 5 bases and J by 8 bases; unmatched bases: 10. The germline gives CDR1 SGHRS, CDR2 YFSETQ. The CDR3 has 15 residues. The CDR3 region is CASRFEGTGKEKLFF. The CDR3 DNA is TGCGCCAGCAGGTTCGAGGGGACAGGGAAGGAAAAACTGTTTTTT.

The chain couples TRBV27 to TRBJ1-6; possibly TRBD1 for D (5 bases). This CDR3 spans 15 amino acids. Germline assignment: CDR1 MNHEY and CDR2 SMNVEV (reference sequence). The V and J ends lost 6 bases and 10 bases respectively, with 19 bases between them. For the CDR3, the DNA is TGTGCCAGCAGGGGAGGGGCTACCCCCGGCTCACCCCTCCACTTT. Translated: CASRGGATPGSPLHF.

CDR3 coding DNA: TGTGCCAGCAGCGGGGCCTCAGGGGGCGCGATTTACGAGCAGTACTTC. Translation gives CASSGASGGAIYEQYF. This chain connects TRBV9 to TRBJ2-7; 8 positions match TRBD1. There are 16 residues in the CDR3. Looked up from germline, CDR1 is SGDLS and CDR2 is YYNGEE. The junction had 12 bases not matched to a gene; V was cut back by 3 bases and J by 4 bases. Drawing the rest from reference TRBV9 and TRBJ2-7, the complete variable domain is DSGVTQTPKHLITATGQRVTLRCSPRSGDLSVYWYQQSLDQGLQFLIQYYNGEERAKGNILERFSAQQFPDLHSELNLSSLELGDSALYFCASSGASGGAIYEQYFGPGTRLTVT.

The chain joins TRBV5-1 to TRBJ2-2; tentative D call: TRBD1 (6 bases). This CDR3 contains 14 residues. Trimming stripped 9 bases from V and 0 bases from J, with 12 bases between. The germline gives CDR1 SGHRS, CDR2 YFSETQ. The DNA of the CDR3 is TGCGCCACCCAACGGACAGCGAACACCGGGGAGCTGTTTTTT. Translated: CATQRTANTGELFF.